The entry that follows covers one TCR beta chain sequence. The antigen is undetermined. Repertoires were generated with immunoSEQ multiplex PCR, while TCRdb's copy carries only in-frame clones and drops some. The repertoire holds approximately 89,000 clones, with 70% to 90% as singletons. The sample originates from a study of T cell responses to AZD1222 COVID-19 vaccine. Study outcomes and limitations: At baseline, just five or six AZD1222 recipients tested seropositive.

The CDR3 loop spans 14 amino acids. With 4 bases clipped from V and 5 bases from J, the junction kept 6 bases outside the gene matches. CDR1 is SNHLY, CDR2 FYNNEI, per germline. This chain joins TRBV2 and TRBJ2-7; TRBD1 matches 9 bases. The clonotype was recovered from an adult in good health. The sequencing here drew on peripheral blood, taken on day 0 of AZD1222 vaccination. CDR3 protein: CASSGGTGINEQYF. CDR3 bases: TGTGCCAGCAGTGGCGGGACAGGGATCAACGAGCAGTACTTC.